Following are 30 T cell receptor beta chains from one sample sequenced in a study of blood T cell repertoires in COVID-19. The protocol was immunoSEQ multiplex PCR, while the TCRdb copy is restricted to in-frame clones and leaves out a portion. The sample lists 250,000 to 300,000 clones; around 87% were seen once. Specimen: peripheral blood. Every receptor here comes from a woman between 45 and 65 years old who had recovered from COVID-19.

The CDR3 DNA is TGTGCCAGCAGCTTAAACAACTACAATGAGCAGTTCTTC. Protein product: CASSLNNYNEQFF. V gene TRBV7-2 combines with J gene TRBJ2-1; D is unclear. Trimming shortened V by 2 bases and J by 3 bases, and 5 bases separated the two germline ends. CDR1 and CDR2 (germline): SGHTA, FQGNSA. The CDR3 is made up of 13 amino acids.

V and J are TRBV7-2 and TRBJ2-7, with 11 bases fitting TRBD2. CDR1 and CDR2 from the germline V gene are SGHTA and FQGNSA. J gave up 4 bases and V 5 bases, and 10 bases lay outside the gene matches. The length of the CDR3 is 16 residues. The CDR3 spells CASSRSLAGAYYEQYF. For the CDR3, the DNA is TGTGCCAGCAGCCGTTCACTAGCGGGAGCCTATTACGAGCAGTACTTC. Variable domain in full (rest from reference TRBV7-2 and TRBJ2-7): GAGVSQSPSNKVTEKGKDVELRCDPISGHTALYWYRQSLGQGLEFLIYFQGNSAPDKSGLPSDRFSAERTGGSVSTLTIQRTQQEDSAVYLCASSRSLAGAYYEQYFGPGTRLTVT.

The CDR3 DNA sequence: TGCAGCGTTAAAAAGGGGGCCCACGAGCAGTACTTC. Translation gives CSVKKGAHEQYF. V is TRBV29-1 and J is TRBJ2-7, with 7 bases aligning to TRBD1. V shed 5 bases and J 5 bases; nucleotides not matched to a gene: 6. The CDR3 sequence is 12 residues long. Germline V CDR1 and CDR2: SQVTM, ANQGSEA.

The J gene is TRBJ1-2, the V gene TRBV5-1, with a tentative D call TRBD1 (6 bases). Germline V gives CDR1 SGHRS, CDR2 YFSETQ. V lost 2 bases to trimming and J lost 8 bases, with 19 bases between them. The CDR3 spans 15 residues. In nucleotides, the CDR3 is TGCGCCAGCAGCTTAGATCCGGGGCAGGGGAGAGGCTACACCTTC. Amino acids: CASSLDPGQGRGYTF. The variable domain in full, with the rest retrieved from reference TRBV5-1 and TRBJ1-2, is KAGVTQTPRYLIKTRGQQVTLSCSPISGHRSVSWYQQTPGQGLQFLFEYFSETQRNKGNFPGRFSGRQFSNSRSEMNVSTLELGDSALYLCASSLDPGQGRGYTFGSGTRLTVV.

This rearrangement joins TRBV7-2 to TRBJ2-5, with 7 bases that match TRBD1. Per the germline V gene, CDR1 is SGHTA and CDR2 is FQGNSA. This CDR3 region has 16 residues. Losses at the gene ends were 5 bases for V and 6 bases for J; bases not matched to a gene: 15. CDR3 region: CASSARQGQASKTQYF. In DNA, the CDR3 is TGTGCCAGCAGCGCCCGACAGGGTCAGGCGTCGAAGACCCAGTACTTC.

The CDR3 coding sequence is TGCAGCGTACAGCAAAATAATGAAAAACTGTTTTTT. Protein: CSVQQNNEKLFF. The chain joins TRBV29-1 to TRBJ1-4; D remains ambiguous. The germline V and J ends were trimmed by 6 bases and 4 bases, with 9 bases remaining between them. Looked up from germline, CDR1 is SQVTM and CDR2 is ANQGSEA. The CDR3 is made up of 12 amino acids.

The V gene is TRBV27, the J gene TRBJ2-3; TRBD1 agrees at 11 bases. Germline CDR1 reads MNHEY; CDR2 reads SMNVEV (reference sequence). V lost 5 bases, J lost 6 bases, and 4 bases stayed unmatched. CDR3 size: 14 residues. The CDR3 sequence is CASSLRTGGDTQYF. The CDR3 bases are TGTGCCAGCAGTCTCCGGACAGGGGGCGATACGCAGTATTTT.

V is TRBV19 and J is TRBJ1-5, with unresolved D. Between the trimmed V and J ends, which lost 5 bases and 3 bases, there was a span of 8 bases. The length of the CDR3 is 13 residues. Per germline, CDR1 LNHDA and CDR2 SQIVND (reference sequence). The CDR3 spells CASSQDYNQPQHF. CDR3 in DNA: TGTGCCAGTAGTCAAGACTACAATCAGCCCCAGCATTTT. The full variable domain, its missing parts supplied by reference TRBV19 and TRBJ1-5, is DGGITQSPKYLFRKEGQNVTLSCEQNLNHDAMYWYRQDPGQGLRLIYYSQIVNDFQKGDIAEGYSVSREKKESFPLTVTSAQKNPTAFYLCASSQDYNQPQHFGDGTRLSIL.

This clone occurred once. The rearrangement uses TRBV19 and TRBJ2-1; 12 bases are a match to TRBD2. J was trimmed by 8 bases and V by 7 bases; bases with no gene match: 6. Looked up from germline, CDR1 is LNHDA and CDR2 is SQIVND (reference sequence). CDR3 size: 14 residues. The CDR3 spells CASTMTSGSHEQFF. The CDR3, as DNA: TGTGCCAGTACCATGACTAGCGGGAGCCATGAGCAGTTCTTC. The full variable domain, with the rest looked up from reference TRBV19 and TRBJ2-1, is DGGITQSPKYLFRKEGQNVTLSCEQNLNHDAMYWYRQDPGQGLRLIYYSQIVNDFQKGDIAEGYSVSREKKESFPLTVTSAQKNPTAFYLCASTMTSGSHEQFFGPGTRLTVL.

The V call is TRBV7-9, the J call TRBJ2-1, with a possible D match to TRBD1 (6 bases). The ends were cut back, 1 base at V and 6 bases at J, with 10 bases in the middle. Germline V gene data show CDR1 as SEHNR and CDR2 as FQNEAQ (reference sequence). The CDR3 is 14 residues long. Written as DNA, the CDR3 is TGTGCCAGCAGCTTAGACCAAGGGGGCAATGAGCAGTTCTTC. It yields the protein CASSLDQGGNEQFF.

V gene TRBV4-1 combines with J gene TRBJ2-3, with D maybe TRBD2 (5 bases). Germline-derived CDR1 and CDR2 are MGHRA and YSYEKL. Trimming shortened V by 3 bases and J by 1 base, and 11 bases separated the two germline ends. The CDR3 contains 15 residues. The CDR3 DNA reads as TGCGCCAGCAGCCATCGGACTGCCCGCACAGATACGCAGTATTTT. Protein: CASSHRTARTDTQYF.

The chain recombines TRBV9 with TRBJ2-1, with TRBD2 matching 8 bases. This CDR3 has 19 residues. The V and J ends lost 0 bases and 1 base, in that order; junction bases with no gene match: 12. Per the germline V gene, CDR1 is SGDLS and CDR2 is YYNGEE. Written as DNA, the CDR3 is TGTGCCAGCAGCGTAGCCCCCAAGACGGGACTAGGGTCCTACAATGAGCAGTTCTTC. Translation: CASSVAPKTGLGSYNEQFF.

The table lists this clone with a few counts. The chain recombines TRBV6-5 with TRBJ2-5, with 7 bases identical to TRBD1. The V gene end was trimmed by 4 bases and the J gene end by 7 bases; junction bases not matched to a gene: 12. CDR1 MNHEY and CDR2 SVGAGI come from the germline V gene. The CDR3 extends over 15 amino acids. CDR3 nucleotides: TGTGCCAGCAGTTGGATACAGGGGCCCCGGGGGACCCAGTACTTC. This translates into CASSWIQGPRGTQYF.

This chain uses TRBV4-3 with TRBJ1-1; 9 bases are shared with TRBD1. Germline V gives CDR1 LGHNA, CDR2 YSLEER. Germline trimming cut 3 bases from V and 1 base from J; bases unmatched to any gene: 6. This CDR3 is built from 16 residues. CDR3 bases: TGCGCCAGCAGCCACCGAGCGACAGGGGGGAACACTGAAGCTTTCTTT. Amino acid sequence: CASSHRATGGNTEAFF.

This chain connects TRBV11-2 to TRBJ2-5; 7 nucleotides align to TRBD1. CDR1 and CDR2 (germline): SGHAT, FQNNGV. With V trimmed by 0 bases and J by 2 bases, 0 bases remained unmatched. This CDR3 contains 14 residues. The CDR3 coding sequence is TGTGCCAGCAGCTTAGACAGGGGGCAAGAGACCCAGTACTTC. Encoded protein: CASSLDRGQETQYF.

The chain carries TRBV5-4 and TRBJ1-1; 10 bases agree with TRBD1. J lost 4 bases, V lost 4 bases, and 4 bases had no gene match. The CDR3 loop spans 14 amino acids. Germline loops: CDR1 SGHNT, CDR2 YYREEE (reference sequence). The CDR3 coding sequence is TGTGCCAGCAGCCCATGGACAGGGGGCACTGAAGCTTTCTTT. Its translation: CASSPWTGGTEAFF.

The chain links TRBV19 to TRBJ1-3; D not certain. The V and J ends lost 3 bases and 3 bases respectively, with 15 bases between them. Germline CDR1 and CDR2: LNHDA and SQIVND (reference sequence). This CDR3 region has 16 residues. CDR3 in amino acids: CASSMFSFSGGNTIYF. The CDR3 nucleotides are TGTGCCAGTAGTATGTTTAGCTTTTCGGGTGGAAACACCATATATTTT.

V and J are TRBV5-1 and TRBJ2-1, with TRBD2 identical over 13 bases. The CDR3 spans 15 residues. The trim removed 0 bases at V and 7 bases at J, leaving 1 base unmatched. Germline CDR1 and CDR2: SGHRS and YFSETQ. As DNA, the CDR3 is TGCGCCAGCAGCTTGGAACTAGCGGGAGGGAATGAGCAGTTCTTC. Amino acid sequence: CASSLELAGGNEQFF.

The chain links TRBV19 to TRBJ2-1; 8 bases match TRBD1. Looked up from germline, CDR1 is LNHDA and CDR2 is SQIVND (reference sequence). J was trimmed by 1 base and V by 10 bases; bases with no gene match: 3. The CDR3 totals 13 residues. This chain's CDR3 is CATRGLSYNEQFF. The CDR3 DNA reads as TGTGCCACCAGGGGGCTGTCCTACAATGAGCAGTTCTTC.

J is TRBJ1-3 and V is TRBV7-2; D is possibly TRBD1 (6 bases). V dropped 1 base and J dropped 1 base, with 11 bases sitting between them. Germline V gene data show CDR1 as SGHTA and CDR2 as FQGNSA. This CDR3 is 16 amino acids long. CDR3 loop: CASSLGATGSGNTIYF. CDR3 nucleotide sequence: TGTGCCAGCAGCTTAGGGGCTACAGGGTCTGGAAACACCATATATTTT. The variable domain in full, with the rest retrieved from reference TRBV7-2 and TRBJ1-3, is GAGVSQSPSNKVTEKGKDVELRCDPISGHTALYWYRQSLGQGLEFLIYFQGNSAPDKSGLPSDRFSAERTGGSVSTLTIQRTQQEDSAVYLCASSLGATGSGNTIYFGEGSWLTVV.

The J gene is TRBJ1-2, the V gene TRBV4-3, with TRBD1 as a possible D gene (6 bases). V lost 0 bases and J 6 bases, leaving 11 bases between the germline ends. Germline loops: CDR1 LGHNA, CDR2 YSLEER. This CDR3 has 14 amino acids. The CDR3 spells CASSQDTTGNGYTF. The CDR3 nucleotides read TGCGCCAGCAGCCAAGATACGACAGGTAATGGCTACACCTTC.

The chain's CDR3 is CASSFRRSYEQYF. In nucleotides, the CDR3 is TGTGCCAGCAGTTTCCGCAGGTCCTACGAGCAGTACTTC. V is TRBV12-3 or TRBV12-4 and J is TRBJ2-7; D is uncertain. Trimming took off 3 bases at V and 1 base at J, with 7 bases between the two ends. The CDR3 loop spans 13 amino acids.

The chain uses TRBV9 and TRBJ1-1, with D unresolved. CDR3 size: 14 residues. V was trimmed by 0 bases and J by 6 bases, leaving 12 bases between them. Germline assignment: CDR1 SGDLS and CDR2 YYNGEE. The DNA of the CDR3 is TGTGCCAGCAGCGTAGGAGTTGCGGGAGCTGAAGCTTTCTTT. This gives the protein CASSVGVAGAEAFF.

V and J are TRBV7-2 and TRBJ2-2, with 7 nucleotides matching TRBD2. CDR3 length: 16 residues. Germline V gives CDR1 SGHTA, CDR2 FQGNSA. Unmatched junction bases numbered 5, after V lost 4 bases and J lost 0 bases. CDR3 bases: TGTGCCAGCAGCTCGATAGCGGGCTCGAACACCGGGGAGCTGTTTTTT. Translating it yields CASSSIAGSNTGELFF.

V usage is TRBV28 and J usage is TRBJ1-5; tentatively, D is TRBD1 (5 bases). The CDR3 consists of 13 residues. In germline, CDR1 is MDHEN, CDR2 SYDVKM. V lost 11 bases, J lost 6 bases, and 17 bases lay in between. The CDR3 DNA is TGTGCCTCCAAGGGGCAGGTTTTTCAGCCCCAGCATTTT. It yields the protein CASKGQVFQPQHF. Based on the CDR3 plus reference TRBV28 and TRBJ1-5, the full variable domain is DVKVTQSSRYLVKRTGEKVFLECVQDMDHENMFWYRQDPGLGLRLIYFSYDVKMKEKGDIPEGYSVSREKKERFSLILESASTNQTSMYLCASKGQVFQPQHFGDGTRLSIL.

The J gene is TRBJ1-2, the V gene TRBV6-2 or TRBV6-3, with TRBD1 identical over 12 bases. The V and J ends lost 6 bases and 6 bases, in that order; junction bases with no gene match: 8. The germline CDR1 and CDR2 sequences are MNHEY and SVGEGT. This CDR3 region has 15 residues. CDR3 nucleotides: TGTGCCAGCAGCCCCCGGGACAGGGGGCTCGATGGCTACACCTTC. Encoded protein: CASSPRDRGLDGYTF.

The sample holds one count of this clone. V usage is TRBV14 and J usage is TRBJ2-5; the D is unclear. Trimming cost V 5 bases and J 0 bases, with 4 bases left between them. The CDR3 has 12 residues. The germline V gene encodes CDR1 SGHDN and CDR2 FVKESK. The chain's CDR3 is CASSSHQETQYF. DNA of the CDR3: TGTGCCAGCAGCTCTCACCAAGAGACCCAGTACTTC.

The V call is TRBV7-8, the J call TRBJ2-1; TRBD2 matches 9 bases. V lost 2 bases to trimming and J lost 6 bases; unmatched junction nucleotides: 11. Germline loops: CDR1 SGHVS, CDR2 FQNEAQ. The CDR3 sequence is 17 residues long. Written as DNA, the CDR3 is TGTGCCAGCAGCTTAAGGGCGGGAGGGCTTCGGGGCAATGAGCAGTTCTTC. Translated: CASSLRAGGLRGNEQFF.

The chain links TRBV30 to TRBJ2-1; 13 nucleotides line up with TRBD2. CDR3 length: 15 residues. V gave up 2 bases and J gave up 10 bases; unmatched junction bases: 8. The V gene's germline CDR1 is GTSNPN and CDR2 SVGIG (reference sequence). The CDR3 nucleotides read TGTGCCTGGAGTCCCACCCCACTAGCGGGAGGGGAGCAGTTCTTC. Residues: CAWSPTPLAGGEQFF.

The chain employs TRBV27 and TRBJ1-1, with TRBD1 as a possible D gene (6 bases). The germline V and J ends were trimmed by 6 bases and 1 base, with 15 bases remaining between them. CDR3 size: 15 residues. Germline V gives CDR1 MNHEY, CDR2 SMNVEV (reference sequence). The chain's CDR3 is CASRVAGTPNTEAFF. The CDR3, as DNA: TGTGCCAGCAGGGTGGCCGGGACACCGAACACTGAAGCTTTCTTT.